The rows below give T cell receptor beta chains drawn from one sample of a study of cytomegalovirus exposure and HLA in healthy donors. Sequencing was performed with immunoSEQ multiplex PCR; in TCRdb, only in-frame clones are kept and a portion is missing. The sample lists under 200,000 clones; 12% were seen once. Sequences were obtained from PBMCs. The receptor set was obtained from a man between 45 and 60 years old in good health and CMV-seropositive. The CDR3 runs from the conserved cysteine through the conserved F or W. The D gene is left open where the match is weak. The size entry is marked missing in some rows and otherwise reads once, few, many or a size class.

NA	TRBD2	TRBJ2-3	TRBV7-2	TGTGCCAGCAGCTTTCCGAAGGGACTAGCGGGCACAGATACGCAGTATTTT	CASSFPKGLAGTDTQYF
few	NA	TRBJ2-6	TRBV5-1	TGCGCCAGCAGCTTGGCACTGTCTGGGGCCAACGTCCTGACTTTC	CASSLALSGANVLTF
NA	NA	TRBJ2-7	TRBV30	TGTGCCTGGAGTGTCCGAAACGCGGGGCCAGACGAGCAGTACTTC	CAWSVRNAGPDEQYF
few	NA	TRBJ2-1	TRBV18	TGTGCCAGCTCACCCCGGGGGGCCGGTTACAATGAGCAGTTCTTC	CASSPRGAGYNEQFF
NA	TRBD1	TRBJ2-1	TRBV7-9	TGTGCCAGCACTCGTCTGGGACAGGGGCTGAATGAGCAGTTCTTC	CASTRLGQGLNEQFF
few	TRBD1	TRBJ1-1	TRBV27	TGTGCCAGCAGTCCGCGACAGGGGTTGGGAAGGGCTTTCTTT	CASSPRQGLGRAFF
NA	TRBD2	TRBJ2-1	TRBV7-2	TGTGCCAGCAGCTTAGGTCCCGGGAGGGCCTACAATGAGCAGTTCTTC	CASSLGPGRAYNEQFF
NA	TRBD2	TRBJ2-5	TRBV15	TGTGCCACCAGCAGAGTACTAGCGGGGGAAGAGACCCAGTACTTC	CATSRVLAGEETQYF
NA	TRBD1	TRBJ2-2	TRBV6-6	TGTGCCAGCAGGGGGACAGGGTCCCCCGGGGAGCTGTTTTTT	CASRGTGSPGELFF
NA	NA	TRBJ1-2	TRBV15	TGTGCCACCAGCAGAGAGGCTACAGTCAATGGCTACACCTTC	CATSREATVNGYTF
NA	NA	TRBJ2-2	TRBV5-1	TGCGCCAGCACCGTCCTCACCGGGGAGCTGTTTTTT	CASTVLTGELFF
NA	TRBD2	TRBJ2-3	TRBV7-2	TGTGCCAGCAGCTCCGATTCCGACGGCCTAGCGGGGGAAACGCAGTATTTT	CASSSDSDGLAGETQYF
few	TRBD1	TRBJ1-1	TRBV19	TGTGCCAGTAGTAGGACAGGGAACACTGAAGCTTTCTTT	CASSRTGNTEAFF
NA	NA	TRBJ1-1	TRBV5-8	TGTGCCAGCAGCTTTCTAACTGAAGCTTTCTTT	CASSFLTEAFF
NA	NA	TRBJ2-1	TRBV5-1	TGCGCCAGCAGCAGATCGACAGGAAATGAGCAGTTCTTC	CASSRSTGNEQFF
NA	TRBD2	TRBJ2-7	TRBV19	TGTGCCAGTAGTAACCCGGGGGGCGAGCAGTACTTC	CASSNPGGEQYF
few	NA	TRBJ1-1	TRBV28	TGTGCCAGCAGTTTCTGGACAGCGCTTGGAGCTTTCTTT	CASSFWTALGAFF
few	NA	TRBJ1-2	TRBV5-4	TGTGCCAGCAGCTTGGGGCCTAACTATGGCTACACCTTC	CASSLGPNYGYTF
few	NA	TRBJ1-3	TRBV7-2	TGTGCCAGCAGCTCACAGCAGCACTCTGGAAACACCATATATTTT	CASSSQQHSGNTIYF
few	TRBD1	TRBJ2-7	TRBV30	TGTGCCTGGAGTTCCGGGACAGTAACCGACGAGCAGTACTTC	CAWSSGTVTDEQYF
few	TRBD2	TRBJ2-3	TRBV7-9	TGTGCCAGCAGCGTCGGGACTAGCGGCACAGATACGCAGTATTTT	CASSVGTSGTDTQYF
NA	TRBD2	TRBJ2-3	TRBV7-9	TGTGCCAGCAGCACCGGGACTAGCCTCGATACGCAGTATTTT	CASSTGTSLDTQYF
NA	NA	TRBJ2-2	TRBV18	TGTGCCAGCTCAAGCGACACCGGGGAGCTGTTTTTT	CASSSDTGELFF
NA	NA	TRBJ2-5	TRBV19	TGTGCCAGTAGTATAATGGGGGCAGGCTACCAAGAGACCCAGTACTTC	CASSIMGAGYQETQYF
NA	TRBD1	TRBJ1-2	TRBV12-5	TGTGCTAGTGGTTTTAAACTCGACAGGGCCCCACATGGCTACACCTTC	CASGFKLDRAPHGYTF
few	TRBD1	TRBJ2-3	TRBV10-1	TGCGCCAGCAGTGATACAGGGGGCTGGACAGATACGCAGTATTTT	CASSDTGGWTDTQYF
NA	NA	TRBJ2-3	TRBV11-2	TGTGCCAGCAGCTTAGGAGGGTCGGGCACAGATACGCAGTATTTT	CASSLGGSGTDTQYF
few	TRBD1	TRBJ2-1	TRBV27	TGTGCCAGCAGTTTAAACCGGGACAGGGGCAATGAGCAGTTCTTC	CASSLNRDRGNEQFF
NA	NA	TRBJ1-1	TRBV28	TGTGCCAGCAGTCCCTCCGTAGGGGCGCGTGACACTGAAGCTTTCTTT	CASSPSVGARDTEAFF